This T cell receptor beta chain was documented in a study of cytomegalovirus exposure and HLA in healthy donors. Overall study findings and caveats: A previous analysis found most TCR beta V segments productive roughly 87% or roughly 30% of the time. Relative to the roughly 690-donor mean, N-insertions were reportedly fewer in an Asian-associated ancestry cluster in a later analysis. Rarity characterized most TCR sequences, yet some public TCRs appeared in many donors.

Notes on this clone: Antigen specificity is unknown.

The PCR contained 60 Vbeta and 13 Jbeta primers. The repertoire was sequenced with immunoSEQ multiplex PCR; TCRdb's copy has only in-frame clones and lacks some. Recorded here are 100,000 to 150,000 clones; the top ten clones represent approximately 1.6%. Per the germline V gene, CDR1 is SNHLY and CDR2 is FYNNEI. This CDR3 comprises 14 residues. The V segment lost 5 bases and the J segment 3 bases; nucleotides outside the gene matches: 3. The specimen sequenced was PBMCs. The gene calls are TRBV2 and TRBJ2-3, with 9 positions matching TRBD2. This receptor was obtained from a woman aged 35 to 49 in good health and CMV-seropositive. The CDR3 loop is CASSPGLATDTQYF. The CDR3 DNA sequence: TGTGCCAGCAGTCCGGGACTAGCAACAGATACGCAGTATTTT.